This T cell receptor (beta chain) is from a study of cytomegalovirus exposure and HLA in healthy donors. Study as a whole: Genotyping showed around 80% of approximately 430 donors falling in the Caucasian-associated ancestry cluster. Study-wide findings and caveats: In presence/absence analyses, roughly uniform sequencing depth across donors was assumed. Later analysis showed TCR association rates varying by HLA locus, highest for DRB1 and lowest for HLA-C. In vitro data verified a few CMV-associated chains as specific for CMV antigens.

This clone came up a few times. Its specificity is not known. Use of 60 Vbeta and 13 Jbeta primers characterized the PCR. Produced via immunoSEQ multiplex PCR; TCRdb's table is partial and in-frame only. The sample includes over 80,000 clones, around 73% of them seen just once. From germline, CDR1 is MNHEY and CDR2 SMNVEV (reference sequence). The CDR3 spans 13 residues. Trimming at V came to 6 bases and at J to 6 bases, leaving 3 bases not matched to a gene. The genes are TRBV27 and TRBJ1-2, with 11 bases lining up with TRBD1. Input material: PBMCs. The sequence came from a man aged 40-50 years in good health and CMV-seronegative. The DNA for the CDR3 is TGTGCCAGCAGACGGACAGGGGGCGATGGCTACACCTTC. Encoded protein: CASRRTGGDGYTF.